The rows below give T cell receptor beta chains drawn from one sample of a study of graft-versus-host responses after intestinal transplantation. No cognate antigen is known for these TCRs. Using immunoSEQ multiplex PCR, the repertoire was profiled, and TCRdb retains in-frame clones only, with some absent. The sample holds 84,000 or so clones, approximately 92% seen once. The sample was unstimulated CD4+ T cells sorted from spleen or lymph node cells, taken before intestinal transplant. The receptors shown here come from a human donor who received an intestinal transplant. Each CDR3 is given with its conserved first and last residue. D genes are given only for firm matches. A clone size is listed for some rows: how often the clone was seen (once, few, many), or a class if it is expanded.

- TRBJ1-4 TRBV7-2 - TGTGCCAGCAGCTTAGCGGGGGCGCGTGAAAAACTGTTTTTT CASSLAGAREKLFF
- TRBJ2-2 TRBV5-1 once TGCGCCAGCAGCCTTGGTCCTACAGGGCTCGGGGAGCTGTTTTTT CASSLGPTGLGELFF
- TRBJ1-4 TRBV5-1 - TGCGCCAGCAGCCCCAGACAAGTTAATGAAAAACTGTTTTTT CASSPRQVNEKLFF
TRBD2 TRBJ2-3 TRBV6-6 - TGTGCCAGCAGTTACGGGGCGCTAGCGGGAGTAGATACGCAGTATTTT CASSYGALAGVDTQYF
- TRBJ2-3 TRBV10-2 - TGCGCCAGCAGTGAGGCAGGGTTTGTCGGAGATACGCAGTATTTT CASSEAGFVGDTQYF
TRBD1 TRBJ1-2 TRBV5-1 - TGCGCCAGCAGCAGATCGGGACAGGGTTATGGCTACACCTTC CASSRSGQGYGYTF
- TRBJ2-6 TRBV2 - TGTGCCAGCAGTGCATTCTACGTCCTGACTTTC CASSAFYVLTF
- TRBJ2-2 TRBV7-9 once TGTGCCAGCAGCTTAGGCCGGAACACCGGGGAGCTGTTTTTT CASSLGRNTGELFF
TRBD2 TRBJ2-1 TRBV5-5 - TGTGCCAGCAGCCTGGGACTAGCGGACTACTTTTCCTACAATGAGCAGTTCTTC CASSLGLADYFSYNEQFF
- TRBJ2-3 TRBV10-3 - TGTGCCATCAGTGAGACAGCGGAAACGCAGTATTTT CAISETAETQYF
TRBD2 TRBJ2-7 TRBV7-2 - TGTGCCAGCAGTGGGACTAGCGGCTCCTACGAGCAGTACTTC CASSGTSGSYEQYF
TRBD1 TRBJ2-4 TRBV6-1 - TGTGCCAGCAGTGTCCCGGGACAGGGGGCAAAAAACATTCAGTACTTC CASSVPGQGAKNIQYF
TRBD2 TRBJ2-3 TRBV6-4 - TGTGCCAGCAGTGACCTAGCGGGAGCCAGAGATACGCAGTATTTT CASSDLAGARDTQYF
TRBD1 TRBJ2-3 TRBV2 - TGTGCCAGCAGGAGAGGGGGCCCGGGCACAGATACGCAGTATTTT CASRRGGPGTDTQYF
TRBD2 TRBJ2-7 TRBV30 - TGTGCCTGGAGGGGGGGAGGGGTTGGGCAGTACTTC CAWRGGGVGQYF
- TRBJ2-7 TRBV30 - TGTGCCTGGAGCCGGCAGGGAGACGAGCAGTACTTC CAWSRQGDEQYF
TRBD1 TRBJ2-7 TRBV5-1 - TGCGCCAGCAGTTTCGGGACAGGGCTTTACGAGCAGTACTTC CASSFGTGLYEQYF
TRBD1 TRBJ2-1 TRBV5-4 - TGTGCCAGCAGCTCCCTCGCACAGGGGGCGCGCAATGAGCAGTTCTTC CASSSLAQGARNEQFF
- TRBJ2-3 TRBV2 - TGTGCCAGGTCCGGGACGCCAATTACGCAGTATTTT CARSGTPITQYF
TRBD2 TRBJ2-1 TRBV4-1 - TGCGCCAGCAGCCGGATCAGGGAGGGCCTCTACAATGAGCAGTTCTTC CASSRIREGLYNEQFF
- TRBJ1-2 TRBV5-1 - TGCGCCAGCGGGGAAAACTATGGCTACACCTTC CASGENYGYTF
- TRBJ1-2 TRBV10-3 - TGTGCCATCAATCCGGGCTCCTATGGCTACACCTTC CAINPGSYGYTF
TRBD1 TRBJ2-2 TRBV25-1 - TGTGCCAGCAGTGATCCCGACAGGGCGACCGGGGAGCTGTTTTTT CASSDPDRATGELFF
- TRBJ1-5 TRBV5-8 - TGTGCCAGCAGCTTGGGACAAATCCTCAATCAGCCCCAGCATTTT CASSLGQILNQPQHF
TRBD1 TRBJ2-2 TRBV27 - TGTGCCAGCAGTTTATCGATCCGGGACAGGTACCCGAACACCGGGGAGCTGTTTTTT CASSLSIRDRYPNTGELFF
- TRBJ1-5 TRBV12-5 - TGTGCTAGTGGTGGCTCGGGGGCTGGGAATCAGCCCCAGCATTTT CASGGSGAGNQPQHF
TRBD1 TRBJ2-6 TRBV19 - TGTGCCAGTAGTATCCCCCGACAGGGCCTGGCCAACGTCCTGACTTTC CASSIPRQGLANVLTF
TRBD1 TRBJ1-4 TRBV5-5 once TGTGCCAGCAACAAACAGGGGCTTAGTGAAAAACTGTTTTTT CASNKQGLSEKLFF
TRBD1 TRBJ1-1 TRBV29-1 - TGCAGCGCGGGACAGGGGGCGAAGAACACTGAAGCTTTCTTT CSAGQGAKNTEAFF
- TRBJ2-1 TRBV6-1 - TGTGCCAGCAGTGAGCAGGGTATTCCGAACAATGAGCAGTTCTTC CASSEQGIPNNEQFF
- TRBJ1-1 TRBV6-4 - TGTGCCAGCAGGAAGGGACAACTGAACACTGAAGCTTTCTTT CASRKGQLNTEAFF
- TRBJ2-7 TRBV30 - TGTGCCTGGAGTCCTATCAGGGGCGGACCATTACCCTACGAGCAGTACTTC CAWSPIRGGPLPYEQYF
- TRBJ1-2 TRBV7-2 - TGTGCCAGCAGCTTCAGGGGCCAGGCGAACTATGGCTACACCTTC CASSFRGQANYGYTF
- TRBJ2-2 TRBV19 - TGTGCCAGTAGTGCTGAGGGCCGAGGCACCGGGGAGCTGTTTTTT CASSAEGRGTGELFF
- TRBJ1-6 TRBV19 - TGTGCCAGTAGTATGCTGGGCAGGGGTTCACCCCTCCACTTT CASSMLGRGSPLHF
- TRBJ2-3 TRBV19 once TGTGCCAGTAGCCTGGCCTTAGCGAGCGGCACAGATACGCAGTATTTT CASSLALASGTDTQYF
TRBD1 TRBJ2-4 TRBV19 - TGTGCCAGTAGTCCACGGACAGGGAGCAAAAACATTCAGTACTTC CASSPRTGSKNIQYF
- TRBJ2-7 TRBV19 - TGTGCCAGTAGTATTCGAGGTCGGGAGCTCTACGAGCAGTACTTC CASSIRGRELYEQYF
TRBD1 TRBJ1-3 TRBV2 few TGTGCCAGCGAAACCGACAGGGGGGAAAACACCATATATTTT CASETDRGENTIYF
- TRBJ1-3 TRBV29-1 - TGCAGCGCCACCGGGGACGGGCACTCTGGAAACACCATATATTTT CSATGDGHSGNTIYF
TRBD1 TRBJ1-5 TRBV19 - TGTGCCACTAGACAGGGGCTCCATCAGCCCCAGCATTTT CATRQGLHQPQHF
- TRBJ1-3 TRBV29-1 - TGCAGCGTCGGACTCATCTCTGGAAACACCATATATTTT CSVGLISGNTIYF
- TRBJ1-2 TRBV18 - TGTGCCAGCTCACCGGACCGAACCAACTATGGCTACACCTTC CASSPDRTNYGYTF
TRBD1 TRBJ1-1 TRBV4-1 - TGCGCCAGCAGCCAGGACTCCGCAGGGGGCGCCTGGTCTACTTTCTTT CASSQDSAGGAWSTFF
- TRBJ1-1 TRBV5-1 - TGCGCCAGCAGCTTGGGTGACAGATTGAACACTGAAGCTTTCTTT CASSLGDRLNTEAFF
TRBD2 TRBJ2-7 TRBV7-6 once TGTGCCAGCAGCCCCTACGCGACGACTAGCGGGAGCTCCTACGAGCAGTACTTC CASSPYATTSGSSYEQYF
- TRBJ2-7 TRBV19 - TGTGCCAGTAGGCAGGGGACCGACGAGCAGTACTTC CASRQGTDEQYF
TRBD1 TRBJ1-4 TRBV27 once TGTGCCAGCATGCCCGCGACAGGGACTAATGAAAAACTGTTTTTT CASMPATGTNEKLFF
TRBD1 TRBJ1-1 TRBV11-2 - TGTGCCAGCAGCGCAAGCCTGAGGACAGGGAAGGTGACTGAAGCTTTCTTT CASSASLRTGKVTEAFF
- TRBJ2-3 TRBV5-1 - TGCGCCAGCAGCTTGGGTGCCCAGCGGCTCACAGATACGCAGTATTTT CASSLGAQRLTDTQYF
- TRBJ2-3 TRBV7-3 - TGTGCCAGCGCCCTGAACCCCCCCCGCACAGATACGCAGTATTTT CASALNPPRTDTQYF
TRBD1 TRBJ1-5 TRBV19 - TGTGCCAGTAGTCCGGGACAGCGAGGCCCCAATCAGCCCCAGCATTTT CASSPGQRGPNQPQHF
TRBD1 TRBJ1-2 TRBV29-1 - TGCAGCGCGCGAGAACCGGGGACAGGGGCTATCTATGGCTACACCTTC CSAREPGTGAIYGYTF
TRBD1 TRBJ1-5 TRBV10-1 - TGCGCCACCGTATGTGGGGACAGGGGAATTGATAGCAATCAGCCCCAGCATTTT CATVCGDRGIDSNQPQHF
- TRBJ2-1 TRBV27 - TGTGCCAGCAGTTTGGTTTCCAGGTGGGATGAGCAGTTCTTC CASSLVSRWDEQFF
- TRBJ2-3 TRBV15 once TGTGCCACCAGCAGGGGACCCGAGACTGATCAGTATTTT CATSRGPETDQYF
- TRBJ2-2 TRBV11-3 - TGTGCCAGCAGCTCCCGCGCCGGGGAGCTGTTTTTT CASSSRAGELFF
- TRBJ1-1 TRBV5-1 - TGCGCCAGCAGCCCGGAAGGTCTGTACACTGAAGCTTTCTTT CASSPEGLYTEAFF
TRBD2 TRBJ2-1 TRBV6-4 once TGTGCCAGCAGGCCGCCGGGACTAGCACCGGGCAGAGTTGAGCAGTTCTTC CASRPPGLAPGRVEQFF